Given below is one T cell receptor (beta chain) in context. This record belongs to a study of blood T cell repertoires in COVID-19. Study-level information: Researchers got acute and convalescent COVID-19 samples from the United States, Italy and Spain. PBMCs, B-cell-depleted T cells, or T cells were the source of the cDNA or gDNA that made up the material.

Germline CDR1 and CDR2: KGHDR and SFDVKD. The CDR3 has 14 amino acids. The germline V and J ends were trimmed by 4 bases and 6 bases, with 13 bases remaining between them. TCRdb's table, derived via immunoSEQ multiplex PCR, lists solely in-frame clones and lacks some. The sample shows around 130,000 clones, more than 75% of them seen only once. This chain connects TRBV24-1 to TRBJ2-3, with D possibly matching TRBD1 (5 bases). The source is a man aged 55 to 69 with acute or convalescent COVID-19. Material for sequencing was peripheral blood. CDR3 nucleotides: TGTGCCACCAGTGAAATGGGGCCTTGGGATACGCAGTATTTT. The encoded protein is CATSEMGPWDTQYF.